The rows below give T cell receptor beta chains drawn from one sample of a study of blood T cells in healthy people across ages. In TCRdb, the 5' RACE reads were re-called with MiXCR into one record per CDR3 protein. This sample has roughly 860,000 distinct CDR3 sequences, with 55% to 65% found just once. The source material was blood. The receptors originated from a man aged 30 to 45 in good health. The CDR3 runs from the conserved cysteine through the conserved F or W. Fields, in order: clone size, V gene, D gene, J gene, CDR3 protein, CDR3 DNA. D genes are given only for firm matches. Clone size is given for some rows only: seen once, a few or many times, or a class if the clone is expanded.

>.|TRBV10-3|TRBD1|TRBJ2-3
CATIQGISTDTQYF
TGTGCCACAATACAGGGGATAAGCACAGATACGCAGTATTTT
>.|TRBV29-1|TRBD1|TRBJ2-1
CSAEGQGAYEQFF
TGCAGCGCCGAGGGTCAGGGGGCCTACGAGCAGTTCTTC
>many|TRBV20-1|.|TRBJ2-4
CSASNAQVIAKNIQYF
TGCAGTGCTAGCAACGCCCAGGTTATAGCCAAAAACATTCAGTACTTC
>many|TRBV20-1|TRBD1|TRBJ2-1
CSAALGQVSYNEQFF
TGCAGTGCGGCCTTAGGACAGGTCTCCTACAATGAGCAGTTCTTC
>few|TRBV20-1|TRBD2|TRBJ2-7
CSAAPWGRDEQYF
TGCAGTGCTGCCCCTTGGGGGAGGGACGAGCAGTACTTC
>.|TRBV28|.|TRBJ1-2
CASSFPGVGGYTF
TGTGCCAGCAGTTTTCCCGGGGTCGGTGGCTACACCTTC
>few|TRBV6-5|.|TRBJ2-3
CASSYGMGWTDTQYF
TGTGCCAGCAGTTATGGGATGGGTTGGACAGATACGCAGTATTTT
>once|TRBV5-4|.|TRBJ2-5
CASSSGRAGGETQYF
TGTGCCAGCAGCTCAGGACGAGCTGGCGGAGAGACCCAGTACTTC
>.|TRBV20-1|TRBD1|TRBJ2-1
CSAQDDRGVNSEQFF
TGCAGTGCCCAAGACGACAGGGGAGTAAATTCTGAGCAGTTCTTC
>.|TRBV9|.|TRBJ2-5
CASSVRAVNQETQYF
TGTGCCAGCAGCGTAAGAGCGGTTAACCAAGAGACCCAGTACTTC
>few|TRBV10-3|.|TRBJ2-6
CAISESASSGANVLTF
TGTGCCATCAGTGAGTCAGCTAGCTCTGGGGCCAACGTCCTGACTTTC
>once|TRBV7-2|TRBD2|TRBJ2-5
CASSLVGLAGYEETQYF
TGTGCCAGCAGCTTAGTCGGGCTAGCGGGGTATGAAGAGACCCAGTACTTC
>once|TRBV6-5|.|TRBJ2-2
CASSYLQRNTGELFF
TGTGCCAGCAGTTACTTACAGAGGAACACCGGGGAGCTGTTTTTT
>.|TRBV28|.|TRBJ2-7
CASSPLGGCSYEQYF
TGTGCCAGCAGTCCGCTTGGGGGCTGCTCCTACGAGCAGTACTTC
>few|TRBV9|TRBD1|TRBJ2-1
CASSGGTGGYNEQFF
TGTGCCAGCAGCGGCGGGACAGGGGGTTACAATGAGCAGTTCTTC
>.|TRBV7-9|.|TRBJ1-4
CASSLAGFGVDATNEKLFF
TGTGCCAGCAGCCTGGCAGGTTTCGGCGTAGATGCAACTAATGAAAAACTGTTTTTT
>.|TRBV2|.|TRBJ1-2
CASSAGRDSLYGYTF
TGTGCCAGCAGTGCGGGCAGGGACTCCCTCTATGGCTACACCTTC
>.|TRBV5-5|.|TRBJ2-7
CASSLPVVSYEQYF
TGTGCCAGCAGTCTCCCGGTGGTATCCTACGAGCAGTACTTC
>.|TRBV20-1|.|TRBJ2-7
CSARDRYNYYEQYF
TGCAGTGCTAGAGATAGGTATAATTACTACGAGCAGTACTTC
>few|TRBV6-6|TRBD2|TRBJ2-5
CASSYLGLAGQETQYF
TGTGCCAGCAGTTACTTGGGACTAGCGGGACAAGAGACCCAGTACTTC
>few|TRBV4-3|.|TRBJ1-1
CASSPEAVRNTEAFF
TGCGCCAGCAGCCCCGAAGCAGTTCGGAACACTGAAGCTTTCTTT
>.|TRBV4-3|.|TRBJ2-7
CASSQKRGPGHTCEQYF
TGCGCCAGCAGCCAAAAAAGAGGGCCCGGGCACACCTGCGAGCAGTACTTC
>.|TRBV5-1|TRBD2|TRBJ2-1
CASSLTAGLANEQFF
TGCGCCAGCAGCTTGACCGCGGGACTAGCAAATGAGCAGTTCTTC
>.|TRBV24-1|TRBD1|TRBJ2-3
CATIDWDSRTDTQYF
TGTGCCACCATCGATTGGGACAGCCGCACAGATACGCAGTATTTT
>.|TRBV20-1|.|TRBJ2-5
CSVKDSEETQYF
TGCAGTGTCAAGGACTCTGAAGAGACCCAGTACTTC
>.|TRBV7-8|.|TRBJ2-6
CTSRDSGANVLTF
TGTACCAGCAGGGACTCTGGGGCCAACGTCCTGACTTTC
>.|TRBV29-1|TRBD1|TRBJ2-1
CSVPDRGHGEQFF
TGCAGCGTCCCCGACAGGGGGCATGGAGAGCAGTTCTTC
>.|TRBV7-2|TRBD2|TRBJ2-5
CASSLVAAGGQSQETQYF
TGTGCCAGCAGCTTAGTCGCGGCGGGGGGGCAATCCCAAGAGACCCAGTACTTC
>.|TRBV7-8|.|TRBJ2-1
CAGGIYNEQFF
TGTGCCGGGGGCATCTACAATGAGCAGTTCTTC
>.|TRBV14|.|TRBJ1-2
CASSQTVRPGGGGYTF
TGTGCCAGCAGCCAAACCGTCCGTCCGGGGGGCGGGGGCTACACCTTC
>.|TRBV20-1|.|TRBJ2-2
CSARPGSGTGELFF
TGCAGTGCTAGGCCGGGAAGCGGAACCGGGGAGCTGTTTTTT
>.|TRBV7-6|TRBD1|TRBJ2-2
CASSPPTGADTGELFF
TGTGCCAGCAGCCCCCCGACAGGGGCGGACACCGGGGAGCTGTTTTTT
>few|TRBV12-3/TRBV12-4|.|TRBJ2-1
CASSGGSFFDEQFF
TGTGCCAGCTCCGGCGGGTCTTTTTTCGATGAGCAGTTCTTC
>few|TRBV11-1|TRBD2|TRBJ2-3
CASSYTTSGGDTQYF
TGTGCCAGCAGCTATACTACTAGCGGTGGAGATACGCAGTATTTT
>few|TRBV27|.|TRBJ2-7
CASSSRDYEQYF
TGTGCCAGCAGTTCGAGGGACTACGAGCAGTACTTC
>.|TRBV9|.|TRBJ1-1
CTSSVAQPDSGYVAFF
TGTACCAGCAGCGTAGCTCAGCCTGATTCGGGCTATGTGGCTTTCTTT